Below are 19 T cell receptor beta chains sequenced from a single sample in a study of human T cells and chemical hapten exposure. TCRdb itself ran the RACE reads through MiXCR, one entry per CDR3 protein. The data contain some 54,000 distinct CDR3 sequences, just under 10% of them singletons. The time point: patch test 2, 6 weeks after DPC sensitization. Treatment meaning: therapeutic diphenylcyclopropenone sensitization with weekly scalp DPC. The material was whole blood, obtained in connection with sensitization to the hapten diphenylcyclopropenone (DPC). The receptors here all came from a woman aged 45-65 years with alopecia areata. Some clones in this sample may be carry-over from other donors' samples.

The sample holds many counts of this clonotype. The gene calls are TRBV12-3 or TRBV12-4 and TRBJ1-4; TRBD1 agrees at 9 bases. V gave up 5 bases and J gave up 6 bases; unmatched junction bases: 7. The CDR3 spans 15 residues. The CDR3 here is CASSPGTGWDEKLFF. In nucleotides, the CDR3 is TGTGCCAGCAGTCCGGGGACAGGGTGGGATGAAAAACTGTTTTTT.

The chain is built from TRBV7-2 and TRBJ2-3; possibly TRBD2 for D (7 bases). CDR3 length: 15 residues. CDR1 is SGHTA, CDR2 FQGNSA, per germline. Trimming shortened V by 3 bases and J by 5 bases, and 15 bases separated the two germline ends. CDR3 DNA sequence: TGTGCCAGCAGCTTTCGGGGGGCCGGGGGAGATACGCAGTATTTT. Translated, it gives CASSFRGAGGDTQYF.

This clonotype was observed many times. This chain links TRBV7-2 with TRBJ2-1; 8 bases are a match to TRBD2. V trimming: 5 bases; J trimming: 2 bases; junction bases outside the gene matches: 11. CDR1 and CDR2 from the germline V gene are SGHTA and FQGNSA. The CDR3 runs 17 residues. The CDR3 sequence is CASSPPGTRGTYNEQFF. In DNA, the CDR3 is TGTGCCAGCAGCCCCCCGGGGACTAGGGGCACCTACAATGAGCAGTTCTTC.

This clonotype was recorded a few times. The rearrangement uses TRBV4-3 and TRBJ2-1, with 7 positions matching TRBD1. Looked up from germline, CDR1 is LGHNA and CDR2 is YSLEER. CDR3 length equals 16 residues. V dropped 4 bases and J dropped 0; count of bases not matched to a gene: 6. CDR3 sequence reads: CASSLQDRSSYNEQFF. The CDR3, as DNA: TGCGCCAGCAGCCTACAGGACAGGAGCTCCTACAATGAGCAGTTCTTC.

V is TRBV29-1 and J is TRBJ1-4, with D possibly matching TRBD1 (5 bases). V was shortened by 7 bases and J by 7 bases, with 10 bases between the two germline ends. This CDR3 comprises 11 residues. Germline-derived CDR1 and CDR2 are SQVTM and ANQGSEA. CDR3 sequence: CSALGGEKLFF. CDR3 nucleotide sequence: TGCAGCGCCTTGGGGGGTGAAAAACTGTTTTTT.

This clonotype turned up a few times. The rearrangement links TRBV20-1 to TRBJ2-4; 10 bases are a match to TRBD2. Germline values: CDR1 DFQATT, CDR2 SNEGSKA (reference sequence). CDR3 length: 17 residues. V lost 6 bases to trimming and J lost 1 base; unmatched junction nucleotides: 12. CDR3 sequence reads: CSALGLAGDIAKNIQYF. The CDR3, as DNA: TGCAGTGCCCTGGGCCTAGCGGGAGATATTGCCAAAAACATTCAGTACTTC.

This clonotype was seen repeatedly, ten times or more. The chain carries TRBV5-1 and TRBJ2-1; 7 bases agree with TRBD2. Per germline, CDR1 SGHRS and CDR2 YFSETQ. Unmatched junction bases numbered 6, after V lost 0 bases and J lost 0 bases. The CDR3 is 17 residues long. CDR3 residues: CASSLEMGGSSYNEQFF. DNA for the CDR3: TGCGCCAGCAGCTTGGAGATGGGAGGGAGCTCCTACAATGAGCAGTTCTTC.

This clonotype came up a few times. The chain carries TRBV6-5 and TRBJ1-4; tentatively, D is TRBD1 (6 bases). Germline-derived CDR1 and CDR2 are MNHEY and SVGAGI. The CDR3 extends over 16 amino acids. V was shortened by 5 bases and J by 5 bases, with 18 bases between the two germline ends. Here the CDR3 DNA reads TGTGCCAGCAGTACCCTTTCGACAGGATGGAATGAAAAACTGTTTTTT. Protein: CASSTLSTGWNEKLFF.

The CDR3 is CASSALTGFSGANVLTF. The CDR3, as DNA: TGTGCCAGCTCGGCCCTGACAGGTTTCTCTGGGGCCAACGTCCTGACTTTC. This chain uses TRBV18 with TRBJ2-6, with D maybe TRBD1 (6 bases). Germline CDR1 and CDR2: KGHSH and LQKENI. The CDR3 runs to 17 residues. Trimming cost V 6 bases and J 0 bases, with 15 bases left between them.

This clonotype has more than one count but fewer than ten. An end of the junction does not agree with germline; a read error may underlie this. This chain links TRBV20-1 with TRBJ1-2; D is possibly TRBD1 (5 bases). This CDR3 is built from 15 residues. CDR1 DFQATT and CDR2 SNEGSKA come from the germline V gene (reference sequence). CDR3 protein: CSARGFPTVNYGYTF. CDR3 sequence (DNA): TGCAGTGCAAGAGGGTTTCCGACAGTTAACTATGGCTACACCTTC.

This clonotype has at least ten counts. The chain couples TRBV20-1 to TRBJ2-3, with D possibly matching TRBD2 (6 bases). The CDR3 consists of 16 residues. Trimming left V 0 bases short and J 2 bases short, with 15 bases between. Germline assignment: CDR1 DFQATT and CDR2 SNEGSKA (reference sequence). CDR3 loop: CSARDRMASVTDTQYF. The CDR3, as DNA: TGCAGTGCTAGAGATCGGATGGCTAGCGTCACAGATACGCAGTATTTT.

This clonotype was picked up many times. The rearrangement links TRBV12-3 or TRBV12-4 to TRBJ1-3; D is unclear. There are 17 residues in the CDR3. The germline V and J ends were trimmed by 6 bases and 0 bases, with 18 bases remaining between them. The CDR3 loop is CASRSLWNLSSGNTIYF. The DNA for the CDR3 is TGTGCCAGCAGGTCCCTGTGGAACCTGAGCTCTGGAAACACCATATATTTT.

The V and J genes are TRBV12-3 or TRBV12-4 and TRBJ1-6; D unclear. The CDR3 is made up of 14 amino acids. The V and J ends lost 3 bases and 2 bases respectively, with 5 bases between them. CDR3 coding DNA: TGTGCCAGCAGTTTTGGCCCCTATAATTCACCCCTCCACTTT. Its protein product is CASSFGPYNSPLHF.

This clonotype was detected many times. The CDR3 loop is CASSLDGGQQNSPLHF. CDR3 nucleotides: TGTGCCAGCAGCTTAGATGGGGGACAGCAGAATTCACCCCTCCACTTT. The chain recombines TRBV11-2 with TRBJ1-6, with 7 bases identical to TRBD1. This CDR3 has 16 residues. The germline V gene encodes CDR1 SGHAT and CDR2 FQNNGV. The V segment lost 0 bases and the J segment 7 bases; nucleotides outside the gene matches: 6.

Comment on this clonotype: This may stem from a read error, because a much larger clone lies one nucleotide away. The rearrangement joins TRBV27 to TRBJ2-3, with D perhaps TRBD1 or TRBD2 (5 bases each). The V and J ends lost 6 bases and 4 bases respectively, with 23 bases between them. Germline loops: CDR1 MNHEY, CDR2 SMNVEV (reference sequence). This CDR3 comprises 17 residues. For the CDR3, the DNA is TGTGCCAGCAGCGGCCGGGACCACCTACGTTTCGCAGATACGCAGTATTTT. It encodes CASSGRDHLRFADTQYF.

A few counts support this clonotype. The V call is TRBV18, the J call TRBJ2-7; D call uncertain. Germline CDR1 KGHSH, CDR2 LQKENI. Trimming cost V 0 bases and J 2 bases, with 11 bases left between them. This CDR3 has 15 amino acids. The CDR3 coding sequence is TGTGCCAGCTCACCACCTAGCAAGGGCCCCTACGAGCAGTACTTC. Its protein is CASSPPSKGPYEQYF.

This chain joins TRBV2 and TRBJ1-3; D is ambiguous. Germline V lookup: CDR1 SNHLY, CDR2 FYNNEI. The CDR3 sequence is 12 residues long. V dropped 6 bases and J dropped 8 bases, with 11 bases sitting between them. For the CDR3, the DNA is TGTGCCAGCAGGGTCCTCGGGGACACCATATATTTT. It specifies CASRVLGDTIYF.

Ten or more counts support this clonotype. This chain's CDR3 is CASSSQSPNTEAFF. In nucleotides, the CDR3 is TGTGCCAGCAGCTCACAGTCCCCTAACACTGAAGCTTTCTTT. The chain employs TRBV7-2 and TRBJ1-1; D gene uncertain. The ends were cut back, 4 bases at V and 2 bases at J, with 11 bases in the middle. Germline V gene sequence: CDR1 SGHTA, CDR2 FQGNSA. This CDR3 is built from 14 residues. Supplemented by reference TRBV7-2 and TRBJ1-1, the full variable domain reads GAGVSQSPSNKVTEKGKDVELRCDPISGHTALYWYRQSLGQGLEFLIYFQGNSAPDKSGLPSDRFSAERTGGSVSTLTIQRTQQEDSAVYLCASSSQSPNTEAFFGQGTRLTVV.

The sample holds many counts of this clonotype. V is TRBV6-5 and J is TRBJ1-1; a possible D gene is TRBD1 (5 bases). The CDR3 totals 13 residues. V gave up 2 bases and J gave up 5 bases, with 9 bases separating them. From germline, CDR1 is MNHEY and CDR2 SVGAGI. The CDR3, as DNA: TGTGCCAGCAGTTACCGGGGGGATACTGAAGCTTTCTTT. Protein: CASSYRGDTEAFF.